Below, 27 T cell receptor beta chains from the same sample are listed, as sequenced in a study of prognosis after radiotherapy for stage I lung cancer. Amplification of TCR beta CDR3 from genomic DNA used two-round multiplex PCR. It was primers specific to each TRBV and TRBJ gene that first-round PCR used. TCRdb re-called the multiplex PCR reads through MiXCR, storing one row per CDR3 protein. The sample shows around 30,000 distinct CDR3 sequences, 25% to 40% of them seen only once. The sample in question was PBMCs, obtained before or after stereotactic body radiation therapy (not recorded which). These TCRs come from a donor over 45 with non-small cell lung cancer.

This clonotype was counted ten times or more. V and J are TRBV4-1 and TRBJ2-2; D not certain. CDR3 length equals 16 residues. Germline CDR1 reads MGHRA; CDR2 reads YSYEKL. V lost 1 base and J 5 bases, leaving 14 bases between the germline ends. The CDR3 DNA is TGCGCCAGCAGCCAAGGGGCCGTGTTTGGGACCGGGGAGCTGTTTTTT. This translates into CASSQGAVFGTGELFF.

The table lists this clonotype with many counts. The V call is TRBV24-1, the J call TRBJ2-5, with 9 bases fitting TRBD1. The CDR3 length is 16 residues. Germline values: CDR1 KGHDR, CDR2 SFDVKD. The junction had 12 bases not matched to a gene; V was cut back by 6 bases and J by 5 bases. CDR3 amino acids: CATSRSGTGLKETQYF. The CDR3 DNA reads TGTGCCACCAGTCGATCCGGGACAGGGTTAAAGGAGACCCAGTACTTC.

Turning to this clonotype: A far bigger clonotype differs at one base, so this is likely a read error. The chain is built from TRBV28 and TRBJ1-6, with unresolved D. Germline V CDR1 and CDR2: MDHEN, SYDVKM. The CDR3 has 13 residues. The CDR3 DNA reads TGTGCCAGCAGTCTAACTAGCAGGATTCGGGCCCACTTC. Encoded protein: CASSLTSRIRAHF.

The sample holds many counts of this clonotype. The genes are TRBV29-1 and TRBJ2-1, with D possibly matching TRBD1 (5 bases). The V gene's germline CDR1 is SQVTM and CDR2 ANQGSEA. Trimming took 4 bases from V and 8 from J, leaving 12 bases between them. The CDR3 loop spans 12 amino acids. The CDR3 region is CSVVYQGYEQFF. CDR3 nucleotides: TGCAGCGTTGTATATCAGGGTTATGAGCAGTTCTTC.

This clonotype appeared a few times. This chain joins TRBV20-1 and TRBJ2-2, with D maybe TRBD2 (7 bases). V lost 1 base and J 2 bases, leaving 14 bases between the germline ends. The CDR3 is made up of 16 amino acids. Per the germline V gene, CDR1 is DFQATT and CDR2 is SNEGSKA (reference sequence). The chain's CDR3 is CSARGGGGGNTGELFF. CDR3 in DNA: TGCAGTGCTAGAGGCGGGGGCGGGGGAAACACCGGGGAGCTGTTTTTT.

This clonotype was found many times. The V gene is TRBV5-1, the J gene TRBJ1-4; no clear D gene. Trimming stripped 0 bases from V and 7 bases from J, with 16 bases between. Germline lookup yields CDR1 SGHRS and CDR2 YFSETQ. The length of the CDR3 is 16 residues. In DNA, the CDR3 is TGCGCCAGCAGCTTGGTAGGCACTATCAAAGGTGAAAAACTGTTTTTT. It translates to CASSLVGTIKGEKLFF.

This clonotype came up many times. The V call is TRBV12-3 or TRBV12-4, the J call TRBJ2-7; no reliable D call. The CDR3 length is 13 residues. Trimming pared 3 bases from V and 7 bases from J, leaving 13 bases between. The CDR3 DNA follows: TGTGCCAGCAGTTTTGTACTCCTTGGGGAGCAGTACTTC. Its translation is CASSFVLLGEQYF.

This clonotype was picked up many times. The chain uses TRBV20-1 and TRBJ2-1; 10 nucleotides agree with TRBD2. Trimming cost V 3 bases and J 9 bases; bases outside gene matches: 17. Germline V gene lookup returns CDR1 DFQATT and CDR2 SNEGSKA (reference sequence). This CDR3 is 17 amino acids long. The CDR3 protein is CSARERTGLAVAGEQFF. The DNA of the CDR3 is TGCAGTGCTAGGGAAAGGACTGGACTAGCGGTGGCTGGTGAGCAGTTCTTC.

Note on this clonotype: One junction end does not reproduce the germline sequence, and a read error may be involved. As DNA, the CDR3 is TGTGCCACCGGGACAGGTGGCGCGTGGCACTATTGCTACACCTTC. Residues: CATGTGGAWHYCYTF. The chain combines TRBV6-1 with TRBJ1-2, with 8 bases that match TRBD1. Germline CDR1 and CDR2: MNHNS and SASEGT. The CDR3 extends over 15 amino acids.

Comment on this clonotype: A much more abundant neighbour one base away suggests this may be a read error. This chain uses TRBV15 with TRBJ1-4; D is perhaps TRBD1 (6 bases). The CDR3 totals 16 residues. CDR1 LNHNV and CDR2 YYDKDF come from the germline V gene (reference sequence). The DNA for the CDR3 is TGTGCCACCATCAGAGATAGGGGGAGTTCCAATGAAAAACTGTTTTTT. Protein: CATIRDRGSSNEKLFF.

This clonotype has a handful of counts. This could be a read error, since a much larger clone is one nucleotide away. V and J are TRBV2 and TRBJ1-1, with TRBD1 identical over 7 bases. Per the germline V gene, CDR1 is SNHLY and CDR2 is FYNNEI. The CDR3 length is 14 residues. Unmatched junction bases numbered 8, after V lost 6 bases and J lost 4 bases. CDR3 region: CASRGRDSSTEAFF. The DNA of the CDR3 is TGTGCCAGCAGAGGACGGGACAGTAGCACTGAAGCTTTCTTT.

This clonotype appeared once. The chain recombines TRBV7-3 with TRBJ2-2, with 8 bases lining up with TRBD2. The CDR3 spans 16 residues. The ends lost 4 bases at V and 6 bases at J; junction bases unmatched: 10. From germline, CDR1 is SGHTA and CDR2 FQGTGA. CDR3 in DNA: TGTGCCAGCAGCTCTTTTGCGGGAGGTCCCTCCGGGGAGCTGTTTTTT. Translated, it gives CASSSFAGGPSGELFF. The complete variable domain, with remaining parts taken from reference TRBV7-3 and TRBJ2-2, reads GAGVSQTPSNKVTEKGKYVELRCDPISGHTALYWYRQSLGQGPEFLIYFQGTGAADDSGLPNDRFFAVRPEGSVSTLKIQRTERGDSAVYLCASSSFAGGPSGELFFGEGSRLTVL.

A note on this clonotype: A junction end diverges from the germline sequence, so it may reflect a read error. The chain joins TRBV20-1 to TRBJ2-7; D might be TRBD2 (6 bases). Per the germline V gene, CDR1 is DFQATT and CDR2 is SNEGSKA (reference sequence). The CDR3 extends over 13 amino acids. The DNA for the CDR3 is TGCAGTGCTTTCGGAGGGATCTCCTACGATCAGTACTTC. Protein: CSAFGGISYDQYF.

The CDR3 DNA is TGCGCCAGCAGCTCGGCAGGGGCCAAGAACACTGAAGCTTTCTTT. It encodes CASSSAGAKNTEAFF. The J gene is TRBJ1-1, the V gene TRBV5-1, with D possibly being TRBD1 (6 bases). The V end lost 3 bases, the J end lost 1 base, and 13 bases lay between the germline ends. Germline loops: CDR1 SGHRS, CDR2 YFSETQ. This CDR3 region has 15 residues.

Comments on this clonotype: One base separates it from a far larger clone, so it is likely a read error. The chain carries TRBV25-1 and TRBJ2-1; 16 bases are shared with TRBD2. Losses at the gene ends were 7 bases for V and 8 bases for J; bases not matched to a gene: 14. The CDR3 runs to 18 residues. CDR1 and CDR2 from the germline V gene are MGHDK and SYGVNS. The CDR3 loop is CASTPGTSGRAWNDEQFF. For the CDR3, the DNA is TGTGCCAGCACCCCAGGGACTAGCGGGAGGGCTTGGAACGATGAGCAGTTCTTC.

Of note for this clonotype: Since a far larger clone is one base different, this is likely a read error. J is TRBJ1-2 and V is TRBV6-4; tentative D call: TRBD1 (6 bases). Germline V gene data show CDR1 as MRHNA and CDR2 as SNTAGT. This CDR3 is 13 amino acids long. The CDR3 coding sequence is TGTGCCATCAGTGACTACAGGGATAGTGGCTACACCTTC. Translating gives CAISDYRDSGYTF.

This clonotype was seen ten or more times. This chain joins TRBV5-1 and TRBJ2-7; D is ambiguous. V was cut by 3 bases and J by 1 base, with 11 bases left in between. Germline V lookup: CDR1 SGHRS, CDR2 YFSETQ. This CDR3 has 14 amino acids. DNA of the CDR3: TGCGCCAGCAGCTCACTGACGGATTCCTACGAGCAGTACTTC. It encodes CASSSLTDSYEQYF.

In its sample, this clonotype was seen a few times. A far larger clone is one base from this, pointing to a likely read error. The gene calls are TRBV6-2 or TRBV6-3 and TRBJ1-2, with D hard to call. The CDR3 is 10 amino acids. Germline values: CDR1 MNHEY, CDR2 SVGEGT. This CDR3 is CASGGYGCTF. The CDR3 DNA reads as TGTGCCAGCGGTGGCTATGGCTGCACCTTC.

This clonotype occurred once. The CDR3 nucleotides read TGTGCCAGTAGTGCAGAGAGGGGCTATGGCTACACCTTC. This encodes CASSAERGYGYTF. This chain uses TRBV19 with TRBJ1-2; weak D call: TRBD1 (5 bases). The V end was cut by 5 bases, the J end by 4 bases, with 11 bases between. Germline CDR1 LNHDA, CDR2 SQIVND (reference sequence). The CDR3 contains 13 residues.

There are a few counts of this clonotype. The chain employs TRBV20-1 and TRBJ2-5; 9 positions match TRBD2. Germline assignment: CDR1 DFQATT and CDR2 SNEGSKA (reference sequence). The CDR3 spans 14 residues. J was trimmed by 7 bases and V by 3 bases; bases with no gene match: 9. CDR3 nucleotide sequence: TGCAGTGCTAGGGGCGGCGGGAGGGGTGGGACCCAGTACTTC. This codes for CSARGGGRGGTQYF.

This clonotype came up many times. The chain is built from TRBV7-8 and TRBJ1-4; tentative D call: TRBD1 (5 bases). Germline CDR1 SGHVS, CDR2 FQNEAQ. V lost 1 base and J 7 bases, leaving 13 bases between the germline ends. The CDR3 length is 15 residues. CDR3 nucleotide sequence: TGTGCCAGCAGCTTAGATCCAGGGAACGGTGAAAAACTGTTTTTT. Its protein product is CASSLDPGNGEKLFF.

This clonotype appeared many times. The CDR3 nucleotides are TGTGCCAGCAGTCGACTAGCGGGGATGGGGCAAGAGACCCAGTACTTC. It is translated as CASSRLAGMGQETQYF. V usage is TRBV28 and J usage is TRBJ2-5, with TRBD2 matching over 11 bases. V was clipped by 5 bases and J by 2 bases; unmatched bases: 7. The CDR3 is made up of 16 amino acids. CDR1 and CDR2 from the germline V gene are MDHEN and SYDVKM.

This clonotype was observed a handful of times. The chain uses TRBV7-2 and TRBJ1-2; unclear D gene. The CDR3 has 12 amino acids. Germline CDR1 is SGHTA and CDR2 is FQGNSA. Deletions cut 3 bases from V and 8 bases from J, with 10 bases between. The CDR3 protein is CASSFGMEGYTF. The DNA of the CDR3 is TGTGCCAGCAGCTTTGGTATGGAAGGCTACACCTTC.

This clonotype appeared many times. The chain has TRBV12-3 or TRBV12-4 and TRBJ2-1; no clear D. V shed 3 bases and J shed 6 bases, with 6 bases lying between them. The CDR3 has 12 amino acids. CDR3 region: CASSFRTNEQFF. The CDR3 DNA follows: TGTGCCAGCAGTTTTAGAACCAATGAGCAGTTCTTC.

The J gene is TRBJ2-7, the V gene TRBV28, with a possible D match to TRBD1 (5 bases). The V and J ends lost 3 bases and 3 bases respectively, with 15 bases between them. The germline CDR1 and CDR2 sequences are MDHEN and SYDVKM. The CDR3 runs 15 residues. CDR3 nucleotide sequence: TGTGCCAGCAGTTTCTCGATCAGGGTATACTACGAGCAGTACTTC. The encoded protein is CASSFSIRVYYEQYF.

This clonotype occurred many times. V usage is TRBV24-1 and J usage is TRBJ1-1; the D gene is possibly TRBD1 (6 bases). V was cut by 1 base and J by 1 base, with 9 bases left in between. Looked up from germline, CDR1 is KGHDR and CDR2 is SFDVKD. The CDR3 loop spans 15 amino acids. The CDR3 DNA reads TGTGCCACCAGTGATTTCAACAGGGCGAACACTGAAGCTTTCTTT. The encoded protein is CATSDFNRANTEAFF.

The rearrangement joins TRBV5-5 to TRBJ2-7, with D tentatively TRBD1 or TRBD2 (5 bases each). CDR1 and CDR2 (germline): SGHKS, YYEKEE (reference sequence). Trimming took off 2 bases at V and 4 bases at J, with 19 bases between the two ends. This CDR3 is 16 amino acids long. CDR3 sequence reads: CASSFTVTVGRYEQYF. DNA of the CDR3: TGTGCCAGCAGCTTTACCGTGACAGTGGGACGTTACGAGCAGTACTTC.